These T cell receptor beta chains were read from a single sample in a study of T cell changes during pregnancy in multiple sclerosis. Clones were read by immunoSEQ multiplex PCR, and TCRdb kept only the in-frame ones, dropping some. In the table there are about 89,000 clones, roughly 93% of which are singletons. The input for sequencing was peripheral blood, taken in the third trimester of pregnancy. Source of these receptors: a female donor with multiple sclerosis, enrolled in a pregnancy study. CDR3s include the opening cysteine and the closing phenylalanine or tryptophan. Some rows have no size entry. The others give once, few or many, or a class for an expanded clone.

CASTDFNYEQYF TRBV7-8 12 . TRBJ2-7
CASSHGTSGNTGELFF TRBV4-1 16 . TRBJ2-2
CATSRGGTGVSGNTIYF TRBV15 17 once TRBJ1-3
CSVSDREETQYF TRBV29-1 12 . TRBJ2-5
CASSEGTGGTEAFF TRBV6-1 14 . TRBJ1-1
CASSPRTSDYEQYF TRBV11-2 14 . TRBJ2-7
CATPLALAYEQYF TRBV18 13 . TRBJ2-7
CASRGLQGDGYTF TRBV6-5 13 . TRBJ1-2
CASSPGTSGTTDTQYF TRBV9 16 . TRBJ2-3
CSVGGGSHNEQFF TRBV29-1 13 . TRBJ2-1
CASSERRFGEAFF TRBV2 13 . TRBJ1-1
CASTPGRGVYNEQFF TRBV6-1 15 . TRBJ2-1
CASSLVDRVAEAFF TRBV5-4 14 once TRBJ1-1
CASSSRKAGGPHEQYF TRBV28 16 . TRBJ2-7
CASSLPAHYGYTF TRBV7-9 13 few TRBJ1-2